This TCR beta chain was sequenced for a study of cytomegalovirus exposure and HLA in healthy donors. The study, taken as a whole, reports: Trimming of TCR beta V- and J-genes showed a link, identified in a later analysis, to a missense DCLRE1C variant.

Trimming took 5 bases from V and 4 from J, leaving 3 bases between them. The CDR3 is 10 amino acids. CDR1 and CDR2 (germline): MNHNS, SASEGT. The PCR contained 60 Vbeta and 13 Jbeta primers. Method: immunoSEQ multiplex PCR; TCRdb's copy keeps in-frame clones and lacks some. The sample has about 67,000 clones; 85% to 90% are singletons. In the case of this clone: Its specificity is not known.

This chain links TRBV6-1 with TRBJ2-7; D remains ambiguous. The TCR sequence derives from a woman aged 25-40 years in good health and CMV-seropositive. Sequenced: PBMCs. The CDR3 DNA follows: TGTGCCAGCAGTACTTACGAGCAGTACTTC. This gives the protein CASSTYEQYF.